The 26 T cell receptor beta chains given below trace back to one sample, sequenced in a study of CD8+ T cells in alopecia areata. Extracted RNA was reverse transcribed, and the resulting cDNA served as sequencing template. TCRdb's copy holds only in-frame clones and misses some; the assay was immunoSEQ multiplex PCR. The sample shows about 170,000 clones, less than 75% of them seen only once. Specimen: CD8+ T cells sorted from blood, collected at week 0. The receptors were sampled from a human donor with alopecia areata.

V is TRBV2 and J is TRBJ2-7; 7 bases fit TRBD2. Germline assignment: CDR1 SNHLY and CDR2 FYNNEI. The CDR3 extends over 13 amino acids. Germline trimming cut 4 bases from V and 4 bases from J; bases unmatched to any gene: 4. Here the CDR3 reads CASSGREEYEQYF. The CDR3 nucleotides read TGTGCCAGCAGTGGTCGGGAGGAGTACGAGCAGTACTTC.

V and J are TRBV30 and TRBJ2-5, with D perhaps matching TRBD1 or TRBD2 (6 bases each). Germline assignment: CDR1 GTSNPN and CDR2 SVGIG (reference sequence). The CDR3 is made up of 12 amino acids. The V and J ends lost 3 bases and 5 bases respectively, with 10 bases between them. Here the CDR3 DNA reads TGTGCCTGGAGGGGGGGCTTGGAGACCCAGTACTTC. Protein product: CAWRGGLETQYF.

Only one count was recorded for this clone. The V gene is TRBV7-9, the J gene TRBJ1-1; possible D gene TRBD1, 5 bases. Germline V gives CDR1 SEHNR, CDR2 FQNEAQ (reference sequence). The V end was cut by 1 base, the J end by 7 bases, with 7 bases between. The CDR3 contains 12 residues. CDR3 loop: CASSLGRGEAFF. In DNA, the CDR3 is TGTGCCAGCAGCTTAGGGAGGGGTGAAGCTTTCTTT.

This clone was counted between two and nine times. The chain is built from TRBV5-6 and TRBJ1-2, with D maybe TRBD1 (6 bases). Germline V CDR1 and CDR2: SGHDT, YYEEEE. CDR3 length: 15 amino acids. V lost 3 bases to trimming and J lost 4 bases, with 16 bases between them. For the CDR3, the DNA is TGTGCCAGCAGCTCCGGACAGATAGCACTCTATGGCTACACCTTC. Translated, it gives CASSSGQIALYGYTF.

The rearrangement uses TRBV2 and TRBJ2-7; unclear D gene. This CDR3 is built from 11 residues. The germline V gene encodes CDR1 SNHLY and CDR2 FYNNEI. Trimming pared 3 bases from V and 4 bases from J, leaving 4 bases between. CDR3 coding DNA: TGTGCCAGCAGTGATGTGTACGAGCAGTACTTC. Translation gives CASSDVYEQYF.

The rearrangement uses TRBV29-1 and TRBJ2-2, with no clear D. V gave up 4 bases and J gave up 6 bases, with 9 bases separating them. The CDR3 length is 12 residues. Germline CDR1 SQVTM, CDR2 ANQGSEA. The CDR3 is CSVGGGSGELFF. The CDR3 DNA is TGCAGCGTTGGGGGTGGATCCGGGGAGCTGTTTTTT.

This clone has only a few counts. The gene calls are TRBV29-1 and TRBJ2-5; 7 positions agree with TRBD2. Germline assignment: CDR1 SQVTM and CDR2 ANQGSEA. J lost 2 bases, V lost 0 bases, and 9 bases had no gene match. This CDR3 is built from 16 residues. CDR3 sequence (DNA): TGCAGCGTTGAAGATCCTAGCGGCCTAGGACAAGAGACCCAGTACTTC. Translation: CSVEDPSGLGQETQYF.

The sample holds a few counts of this clone. The chain recombines TRBV5-1 with TRBJ1-6; perhaps TRBD1 as D (6 bases). The V gene's germline CDR1 is SGHRS and CDR2 YFSETQ. The CDR3 runs to 14 residues. Trimming left V 7 bases short and J 5 bases short, with 13 bases between. CDR3 loop: CASGSDSHNSPLHF. In nucleotides, the CDR3 is TGCGCCAGCGGATCGGACAGCCATAATTCACCCCTCCACTTT. Drawing the rest from reference TRBV5-1 and TRBJ1-6, the complete variable domain is KAGVTQTPRYLIKTRGQQVTLSCSPISGHRSVSWYQQTPGQGLQFLFEYFSETQRNKGNFPGRFSGRQFSNSRSEMNVSTLELGDSALYLCASGSDSHNSPLHFGNGTRLTVT.

The chain recombines TRBV2 with TRBJ2-1; either TRBD1 or TRBD2 may fit D (5 bases each). The CDR3 length is 15 residues. The germline V gene encodes CDR1 SNHLY and CDR2 FYNNEI. V lost 5 bases, J lost 5 bases, and 16 bases lay in between. The DNA of the CDR3 is TGTGCCAGCAGTCAAGGGACCCCGCGGGACAATGAGCAGTTCTTC. Protein: CASSQGTPRDNEQFF.

This chain uses TRBV6-5 with TRBJ2-2; D not certain. The V gene's germline CDR1 is MNHEY and CDR2 SVGAGI. Trimming took off 2 bases at V and 4 bases at J, with 11 bases between the two ends. The CDR3 has 15 amino acids. CDR3 loop: CASSYGWRSTGELFF. The CDR3, as DNA: TGTGCCAGCAGTTACGGGTGGCGGAGCACCGGGGAGCTGTTTTTT.

The table lists this clone with a few counts. The rearrangement joins TRBV28 to TRBJ1-2, with 12 bases fitting TRBD1. Germline trimming cut 5 bases from V and 8 bases from J; bases unmatched to any gene: 9. The CDR3 runs 15 residues. The V gene's germline CDR1 is MDHEN and CDR2 SYDVKM. CDR3 amino acids: CASSSRPGTGGGYTF. Written as DNA, the CDR3 is TGTGCCAGCAGTAGCAGACCCGGGACAGGGGGCGGCTACACCTTC.

The J gene is TRBJ2-3, the V gene TRBV7-9; D ambiguous. Germline V gene data show CDR1 as SEHNR and CDR2 as FQNEAQ (reference sequence). Trimming shortened V by 3 bases and J by 4 bases, and 14 bases separated the two germline ends. There are 15 residues in the CDR3. CDR3 loop: CASSFQVASADTQYF. As DNA, the CDR3 is TGTGCCAGCAGCTTCCAGGTTGCTTCCGCAGATACGCAGTATTTT. Variable domain in full (rest from reference TRBV7-9 and TRBJ2-3): DTGVSQNPRHKITKRGQNVTFRCDPISEHNRLYWYRQTLGQGPEFLTYFQNEAQLEKSRLLSDRFSAERPKGSFSTLEIQRTEQGDSAMYLCASSFQVASADTQYFGPGTRLTVL.

This sequence joins TRBV6-1 and TRBJ2-5; D is perhaps TRBD2 (6 bases). V dropped 7 bases and J dropped 5 bases, with 14 bases sitting between them. This CDR3 has 13 residues. The germline CDR1 and CDR2 sequences are MNHNS and SASEGT. CDR3 protein: CASTTAGWETQYF. The CDR3 DNA follows: TGTGCCAGCACCACGGCGGGGTGGGAGACCCAGTACTTC.

The sample holds a few counts of this clone. The chain joins TRBV6-1 to TRBJ2-1, with 12 nucleotides matching TRBD2. Looked up from germline, CDR1 is MNHNS and CDR2 is SASEGT. With 2 bases clipped from V and 4 bases from J, the junction kept 0 bases outside the gene matches. The length of the CDR3 is 15 residues. The CDR3 bases are TGTGCCAGCAGTGAACTAGCGGGGGGGTACAATGAGCAGTTCTTC. Translation: CASSELAGGYNEQFF.

The chain couples TRBV7-2 to TRBJ2-1; D is perhaps TRBD1 (8 bases). Germline lookup yields CDR1 SGHTA and CDR2 FQGNSA. V gave up 6 bases and J gave up 5 bases, with 20 bases separating them. The CDR3 is 16 residues long. CDR3 protein: CASRWEGDRLNNEQFF. CDR3 nucleotide sequence: TGTGCCAGCAGGTGGGAGGGGGACAGGCTAAACAATGAGCAGTTCTTC.

The gene calls are TRBV4-1 and TRBJ2-6; no definite D call. The V and J ends lost 6 bases and 2 bases respectively, with 5 bases between them. Germline CDR1 and CDR2: MGHRA and YSYEKL. The CDR3 spans 13 residues. The CDR3 region has the DNA TGCGCCAGCAGGCACGCTGGGGCCAACGTCCTGACTTTC. Encoded protein: CASRHAGANVLTF.

The chain combines TRBV7-9 with TRBJ2-6; D is unclear. V was trimmed by 5 bases and J by 0 bases, leaving 17 bases between them. CDR1 is SEHNR, CDR2 FQNEAQ, per germline (reference sequence). The CDR3 is made up of 18 amino acids. The CDR3 DNA is TGTGCCAGCAGCCCAGGTGGCAGTAGCCTCTCTGGGGCCAACGTCCTGACTTTC. This translates into CASSPGGSSLSGANVLTF.

The J gene is TRBJ2-7, the V gene TRBV13, with a weak D call TRBD2 (6 bases). Germline assignment: CDR1 PRHDT and CDR2 FYEKMQ (reference sequence). This CDR3 has 14 residues. V lost 5 bases to trimming and J lost 1 base, with 12 bases between them. As DNA, the CDR3 is TGTGCCAGCAGCCCACTGGGGGGATCCTACGAGCAGTACTTC. Encoded protein: CASSPLGGSYEQYF. The entire variable domain, with the rest obtained from reference TRBV13 and TRBJ2-7, is as follows: AAGVIQSPRHLIKEKRETATLKCYPIPRHDTVYWYQQGPGQDPQFLISFYEKMQSDKGSIPDRFSAQQFSDYHSELNMSSLELGDSALYFCASSPLGGSYEQYFGPGTRLTVT.

This clone was found a few times. The rearrangement links TRBV15 to TRBJ1-1; 7 nucleotides align to TRBD1. V shed 5 bases, J shed 4 bases, and the junction held 7 bases outside the gene matches. The CDR3 is made up of 14 amino acids. CDR1 and CDR2 from the germline V gene are LNHNV and YYDKDF (reference sequence). The DNA for the CDR3 is TGTGCCACCAGCTCTTCCCACAGGGGCACTGAAGCTTTCTTT. This codes for CATSSSHRGTEAFF.

The chain joins TRBV6-5 to TRBJ2-5; D not resolved. The length of the CDR3 is 16 residues. Germline CDR1 and CDR2: MNHEY and SVGAGI. With 4 bases removed from V and 1 base from J, the gap between germline ends came to 16 bases. The DNA of the CDR3 is TGTGCCAGCAGTTCAGTTAGCAGTACCTCCCAAGAGACCCAGTACTTC. This codes for CASSSVSSTSQETQYF.

This clone has just a few counts. The chain links TRBV10-3 to TRBJ2-7; the match to TRBD2 covers 7 bases. V lost 2 bases to trimming and J lost 3 bases; unmatched junction nucleotides: 10. This CDR3 has 16 residues. Germline V gives CDR1 ENHRY, CDR2 SYGVKD. The CDR3 protein is CAISEAKRAGSYEQYF. The CDR3 DNA follows: TGTGCCATCAGTGAGGCCAAACGAGCGGGGAGCTACGAGCAGTACTTC.

This clone has just one count. This chain uses TRBV29-1 with TRBJ2-1; possibly TRBD2 for D (6 bases). This CDR3 is 14 amino acids long. Germline values: CDR1 SQVTM, CDR2 ANQGSEA. The V end was cut by 4 bases, the J end by 6 bases, with 16 bases between. Here the CDR3 reads CSVGTGVSSNEQFF. The CDR3, as DNA: TGCAGCGTTGGAACGGGGGTTTCAAGCAATGAGCAGTTCTTC.

The V gene is TRBV9, the J gene TRBJ1-4, with 7 bases lining up with TRBD1. The CDR3 covers 15 residues. J lost 8 bases, V lost 2 bases, and 9 bases had no gene match. Germline lookup yields CDR1 SGDLS and CDR2 YYNGEE. CDR3 in amino acids: CASSVETGNGEKLFF. DNA for the CDR3: TGTGCCAGCAGCGTCGAGACAGGGAATGGCGAAAAACTGTTTTTT.

V and J are TRBV5-6 and TRBJ2-7, with 7 nucleotides matching TRBD1. The ends lost 5 bases at V and 4 bases at J; junction bases unmatched: 9. Per germline, CDR1 SGHDT and CDR2 YYEEEE. This CDR3 spans 14 amino acids. The CDR3 region has the DNA TGTGCCAGCAGGGGAACCGGGACAGAATACGAGCAGTACTTC. Its translation is CASRGTGTEYEQYF.

The rearrangement uses TRBV27 and TRBJ1-1, with unresolved D. The CDR3 covers 11 residues. V shed 2 bases and J shed 7 bases, with 5 bases lying between them. Germline V gene lookup returns CDR1 MNHEY and CDR2 SMNVEV (reference sequence). The CDR3 DNA follows: TGTGCCAGCAGTTTACAGAGTGAAGCTTTCTTT. Protein product: CASSLQSEAFF.

DNA of the CDR3: TGTGCCTGCCGAGAGTTTCCTAGCGGGCCCTACGAGCAGTACTTC. Its protein product is CACREFPSGPYEQYF. The V and J genes are TRBV27 and TRBJ2-7; TRBD2 aligns across 8 bases. CDR3 size: 15 residues. V trimming: 11 bases; J trimming: 2 bases; junction bases outside the gene matches: 14. Germline V gene sequence: CDR1 MNHEY, CDR2 SMNVEV (reference sequence).